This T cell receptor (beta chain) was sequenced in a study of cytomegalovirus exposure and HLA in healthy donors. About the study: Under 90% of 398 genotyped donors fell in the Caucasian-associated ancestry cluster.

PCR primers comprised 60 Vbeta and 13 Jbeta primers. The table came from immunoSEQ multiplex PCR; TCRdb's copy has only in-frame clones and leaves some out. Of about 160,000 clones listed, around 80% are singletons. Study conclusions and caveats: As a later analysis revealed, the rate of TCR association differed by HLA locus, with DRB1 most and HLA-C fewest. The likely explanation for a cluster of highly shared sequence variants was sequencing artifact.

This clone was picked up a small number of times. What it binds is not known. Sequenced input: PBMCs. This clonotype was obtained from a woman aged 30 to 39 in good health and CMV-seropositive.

The CDR3, as DNA: TGTGCCAGCAGCTTGGCCTGGTATAGGGGACAGTACTATGGCTACACCTTC. Translation gives CASSLAWYRGQYYGYTF. The chain couples TRBV11-3 to TRBJ1-2; 7 bases fit TRBD1. J gave up 3 bases and V 3 bases, and 13 bases lay outside the gene matches. Germline CDR1 and CDR2: SGHNT and YENEEA. This CDR3 region has 17 residues. Using reference TRBV11-3 and TRBJ1-2 for the parts outside the CDR3, the full variable domain is EAGVVQSPRYKIIEKKQPVAFWCNPISGHNTLYWYLQNLGQGPELLIRYENEEAVDDSQLPKDRFSAERLKGVDSTLKIQPAELGDSAVYLCASSLAWYRGQYYGYTFGSGTRLTVV.